Sequencing of this TCR beta chain was carried out in a study of sequential checkpoint blockade in melanoma. Treatment defined: randomized to nivolumab then ipilimumab (arm A) or the reverse (arm B). This clone was counted only a few times. Germline V lookup: CDR1 SGHNT, CDR2 YENEEA. The CDR3 has 17 amino acids. V shed 6 bases and J shed 4 bases, with 22 bases lying between them. The method was immunoSEQ multiplex PCR; TCRdb's version includes in-frame clones alone and lacks a portion of them. The repertoire includes about 6,800 clones, 25% to 35% of them detected once, and around 25% sits in the top ten.

The gene calls are TRBV11-3 and TRBJ2-1, with a weak D call TRBD2 (6 bases). This sample comprised tumor tissue (inferred from file names), obtained from a patient given nivolumab and ipilimumab in sequence. This TCR derives from a human donor with melanoma. CDR3 amino acids: CASRFRDSRVGYNEQFF. The CDR3 nucleotides are TGTGCCAGCAGGTTTCGGGACTCCCGGGTGGGTTACAATGAGCAGTTCTTC.